This TCR beta chain appears in the sequencing data of a study of CD8 T cells in ankylosing spondylitis. From the 5' RACE reads, TCRdb called clonotypes with MiXCR, one entry per CDR3 protein. Here the sample spans 200,000 or so distinct CDR3 sequences, 18% being singletons. This clonotype was observed many times. Germline loops: CDR1 MDHEN, CDR2 SYDVKM. The CDR3 loop spans 12 amino acids. Trimming took off 6 bases at V and 3 bases at J, with 9 bases between the two ends. This TCR was recovered from a male donor under 30 with ankylosing spondylitis or in good health (not recorded which). J is TRBJ2-7 and V is TRBV28; weak D call: TRBD1 (5 bases). Sequenced sample: blood, either unsorted or a sorted T cell fraction (not recorded which). Written as DNA, the CDR3 is TGTGCCAGCAGCTCAGGGATCTACGAGCAGTACTTC. As protein: CASSSGIYEQYF.